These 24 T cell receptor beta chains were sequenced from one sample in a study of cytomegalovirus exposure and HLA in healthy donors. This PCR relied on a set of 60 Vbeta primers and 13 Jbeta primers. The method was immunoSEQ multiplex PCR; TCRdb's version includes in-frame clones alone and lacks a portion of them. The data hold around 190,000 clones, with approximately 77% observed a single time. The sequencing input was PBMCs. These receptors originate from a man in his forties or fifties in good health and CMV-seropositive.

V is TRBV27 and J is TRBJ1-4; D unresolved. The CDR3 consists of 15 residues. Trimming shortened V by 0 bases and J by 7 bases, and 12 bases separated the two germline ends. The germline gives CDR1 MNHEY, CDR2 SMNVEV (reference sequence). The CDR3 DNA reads TGTGCCAGCAGTTTATCTGGAGTTCCGACTGAAAAACTGTTTTTT. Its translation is CASSLSGVPTEKLFF.

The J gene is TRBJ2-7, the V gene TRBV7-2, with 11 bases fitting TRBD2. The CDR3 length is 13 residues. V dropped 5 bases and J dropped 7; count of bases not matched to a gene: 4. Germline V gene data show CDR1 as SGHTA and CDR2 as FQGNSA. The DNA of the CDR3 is TGTGCCAGCAGCCACGGGACTAGCGGTGAGCAGTACTTC. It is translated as CASSHGTSGEQYF.

The CDR3 loop is CSVAGLAGGLSYNEQFF. The CDR3 nucleotides are TGCAGCGTTGCAGGGCTAGCGGGGGGCCTCTCCTACAATGAGCAGTTCTTC. This chain connects TRBV29-1 to TRBJ2-1; TRBD2 matches 11 bases. This CDR3 comprises 17 residues. From germline, CDR1 is SQVTM and CDR2 ANQGSEA. J lost 0 bases, V lost 4 bases, and 8 bases had no gene match.

CDR3 DNA: TGTGCCAGCAGCTCCGGGACAGGGGCCTACGAGCAGTACTTC. Translation: CASSSGTGAYEQYF. The genes are TRBV28 and TRBJ2-7; 10 bases map to TRBD1. The J segment lost 2 bases and the V segment lost 6 bases, leaving 4 bases of the junction unmatched. The CDR3 is 14 amino acids. Germline CDR1 MDHEN, CDR2 SYDVKM.

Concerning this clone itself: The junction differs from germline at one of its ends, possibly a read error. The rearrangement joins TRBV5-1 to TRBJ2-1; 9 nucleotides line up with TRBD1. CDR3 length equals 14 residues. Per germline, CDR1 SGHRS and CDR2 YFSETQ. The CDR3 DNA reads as TGTGCCAGCAGCTTCTGGGACAGGGTAGGTAGGCAGTTCTTC. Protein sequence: CASSFWDRVGRQFF.

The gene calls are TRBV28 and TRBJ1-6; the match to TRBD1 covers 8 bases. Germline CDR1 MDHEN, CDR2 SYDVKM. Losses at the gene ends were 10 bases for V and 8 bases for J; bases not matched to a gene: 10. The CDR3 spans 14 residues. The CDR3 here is CATESGQGHSPLHF. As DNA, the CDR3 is TGTGCCACCGAATCTGGACAGGGACATTCACCCCTCCACTTT.

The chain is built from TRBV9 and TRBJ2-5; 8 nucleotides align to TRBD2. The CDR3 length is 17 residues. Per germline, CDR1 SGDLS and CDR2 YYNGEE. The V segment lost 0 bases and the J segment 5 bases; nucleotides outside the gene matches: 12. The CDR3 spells CASSVGPGGGVVETQYF. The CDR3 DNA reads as TGTGCCAGCAGCGTAGGTCCGGGGGGGGGCGTCGTGGAGACCCAGTACTTC.

The CDR3 region is CASSLVRGANTGELFF. The CDR3 nucleotides read TGTGCCAGCAGCTTAGTTCGGGGGGCAAACACCGGGGAGCTGTTTTTT. J is TRBJ2-2 and V is TRBV11-1, with D maybe TRBD2 (7 bases). CDR1 SGHAT and CDR2 FQDESV come from the germline V gene (reference sequence). The V end lost 1 base, the J end lost 2 bases, and 11 bases lay between the germline ends. The length of the CDR3 is 16 residues.

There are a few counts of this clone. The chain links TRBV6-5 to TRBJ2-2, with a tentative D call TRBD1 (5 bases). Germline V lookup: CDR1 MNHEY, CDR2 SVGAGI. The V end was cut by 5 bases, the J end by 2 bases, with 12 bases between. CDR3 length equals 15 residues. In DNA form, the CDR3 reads TGTGCCAGCAGTCACCAGGGATTTAACACCGGGGAGCTGTTTTTT. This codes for CASSHQGFNTGELFF.

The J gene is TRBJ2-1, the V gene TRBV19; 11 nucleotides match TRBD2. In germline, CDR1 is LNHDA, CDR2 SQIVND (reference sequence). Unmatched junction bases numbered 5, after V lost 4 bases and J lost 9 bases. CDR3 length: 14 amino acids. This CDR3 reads CASSTPGLAAEQFF. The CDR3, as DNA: TGTGCCAGTAGTACCCCGGGACTAGCGGCTGAGCAGTTCTTC.

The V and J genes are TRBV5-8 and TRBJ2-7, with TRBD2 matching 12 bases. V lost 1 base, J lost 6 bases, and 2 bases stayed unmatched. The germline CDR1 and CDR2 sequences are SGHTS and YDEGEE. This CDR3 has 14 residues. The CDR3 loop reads CASSLILAGGEQYF. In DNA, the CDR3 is TGTGCCAGCAGCTTGATACTAGCGGGAGGCGAGCAGTACTTC.

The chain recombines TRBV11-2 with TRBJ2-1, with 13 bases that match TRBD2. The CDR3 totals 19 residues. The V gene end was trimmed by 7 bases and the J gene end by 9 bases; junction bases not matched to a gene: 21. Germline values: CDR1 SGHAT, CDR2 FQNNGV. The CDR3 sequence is CASTRGGGLAGERAGEQFF. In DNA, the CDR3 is TGTGCCAGCACCCGCGGGGGTGGACTAGCGGGAGAGCGCGCCGGTGAGCAGTTCTTC.

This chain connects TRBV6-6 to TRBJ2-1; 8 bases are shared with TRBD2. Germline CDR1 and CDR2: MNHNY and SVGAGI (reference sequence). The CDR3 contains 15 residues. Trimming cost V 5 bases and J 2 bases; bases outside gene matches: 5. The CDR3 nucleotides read TGTGCCAGCAGTCCGAGCGGGGGCACCTACAATGAGCAGTTCTTC. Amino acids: CASSPSGGTYNEQFF.

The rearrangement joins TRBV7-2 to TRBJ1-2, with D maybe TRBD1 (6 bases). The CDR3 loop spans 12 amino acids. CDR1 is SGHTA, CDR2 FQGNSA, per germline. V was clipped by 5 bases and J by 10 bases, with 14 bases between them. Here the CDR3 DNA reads TGTGCCAGCAGCCCCCGGACAGCCTCCTACACCTTC. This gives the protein CASSPRTASYTF.

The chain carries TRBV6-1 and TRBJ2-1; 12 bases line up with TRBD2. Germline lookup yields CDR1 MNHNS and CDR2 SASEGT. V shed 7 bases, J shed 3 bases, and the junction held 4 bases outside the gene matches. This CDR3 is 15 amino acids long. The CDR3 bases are TGTGCCAGCACCACGGGACTAGCGGGCTACAATGAGCAGTTCTTC. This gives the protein CASTTGLAGYNEQFF.

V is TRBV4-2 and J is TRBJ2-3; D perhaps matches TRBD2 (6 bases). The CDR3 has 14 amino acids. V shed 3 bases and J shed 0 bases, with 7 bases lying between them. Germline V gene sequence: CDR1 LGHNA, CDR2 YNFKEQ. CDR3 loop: CASSQGLSTDTQYF. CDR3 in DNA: TGTGCCAGCAGCCAGGGACTGAGCACAGATACGCAGTATTTT.

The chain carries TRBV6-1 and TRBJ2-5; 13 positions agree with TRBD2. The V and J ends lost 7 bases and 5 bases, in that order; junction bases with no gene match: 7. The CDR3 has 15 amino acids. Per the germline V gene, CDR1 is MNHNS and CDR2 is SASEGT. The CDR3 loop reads CASTTGTSGVETQYF. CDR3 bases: TGTGCCAGCACTACCGGGACTAGCGGGGTTGAGACCCAGTACTTC.

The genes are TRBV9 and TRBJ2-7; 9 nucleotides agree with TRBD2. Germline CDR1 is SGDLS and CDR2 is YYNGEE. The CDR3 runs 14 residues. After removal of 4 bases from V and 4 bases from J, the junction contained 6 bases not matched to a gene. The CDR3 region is CASSPGGLAYEQYF. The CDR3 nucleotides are TGTGCCAGCAGCCCGGGGGGACTAGCTTACGAGCAGTACTTC.

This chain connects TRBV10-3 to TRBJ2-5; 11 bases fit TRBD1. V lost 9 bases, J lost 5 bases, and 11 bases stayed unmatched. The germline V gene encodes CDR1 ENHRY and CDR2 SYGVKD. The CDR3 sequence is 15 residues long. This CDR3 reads CAIKSTGQGAETQYF. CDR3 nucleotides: TGTGCCATTAAAAGTACCGGACAGGGGGCCGAGACCCAGTACTTC.

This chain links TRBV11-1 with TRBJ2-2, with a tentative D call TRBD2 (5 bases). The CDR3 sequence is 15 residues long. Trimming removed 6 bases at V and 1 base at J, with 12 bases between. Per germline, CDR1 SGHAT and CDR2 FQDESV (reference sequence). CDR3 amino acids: CASRQTRWNTGELFF. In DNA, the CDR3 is TGTGCCAGCAGACAAACTAGATGGAACACCGGGGAGCTGTTTTTT.

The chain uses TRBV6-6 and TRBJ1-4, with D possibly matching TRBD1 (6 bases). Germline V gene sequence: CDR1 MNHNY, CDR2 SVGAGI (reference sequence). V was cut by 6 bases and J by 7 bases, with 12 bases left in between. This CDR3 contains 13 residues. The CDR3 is CASRRGAGEKLFF. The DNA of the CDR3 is TGTGCCAGCAGGCGGGGGGCGGGTGAAAAACTGTTTTTT.

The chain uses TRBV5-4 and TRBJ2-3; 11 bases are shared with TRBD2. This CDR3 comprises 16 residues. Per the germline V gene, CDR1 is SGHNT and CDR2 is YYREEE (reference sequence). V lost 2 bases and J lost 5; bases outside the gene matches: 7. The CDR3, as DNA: TGTGCCAGCAGCTTTACTAGCGGGAGAGTCGTAGATACGCAGTATTTT. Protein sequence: CASSFTSGRVVDTQYF.

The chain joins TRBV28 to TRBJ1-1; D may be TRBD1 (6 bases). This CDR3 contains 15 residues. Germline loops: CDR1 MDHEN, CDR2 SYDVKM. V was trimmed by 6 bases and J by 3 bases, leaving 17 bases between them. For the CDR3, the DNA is TGTGCCAGCAGCTTACCACAGGGAGGGGACACTGAAGCTTTCTTT. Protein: CASSLPQGGDTEAFF. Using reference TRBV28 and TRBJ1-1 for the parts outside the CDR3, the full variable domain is DVKVTQSSRYLVKRTGEKVFLECVQDMDHENMFWYRQDPGLGLRLIYFSYDVKMKEKGDIPEGYSVSREKKERFSLILESASTNQTSMYLCASSLPQGGDTEAFFGQGTRLTVV.

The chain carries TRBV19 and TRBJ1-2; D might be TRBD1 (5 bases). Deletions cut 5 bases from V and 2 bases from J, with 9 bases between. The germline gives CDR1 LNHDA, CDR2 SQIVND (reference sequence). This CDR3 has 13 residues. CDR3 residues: CASSVAGNYGYTF. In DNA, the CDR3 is TGTGCCAGTAGTGTGGCAGGGAACTATGGCTACACCTTC.